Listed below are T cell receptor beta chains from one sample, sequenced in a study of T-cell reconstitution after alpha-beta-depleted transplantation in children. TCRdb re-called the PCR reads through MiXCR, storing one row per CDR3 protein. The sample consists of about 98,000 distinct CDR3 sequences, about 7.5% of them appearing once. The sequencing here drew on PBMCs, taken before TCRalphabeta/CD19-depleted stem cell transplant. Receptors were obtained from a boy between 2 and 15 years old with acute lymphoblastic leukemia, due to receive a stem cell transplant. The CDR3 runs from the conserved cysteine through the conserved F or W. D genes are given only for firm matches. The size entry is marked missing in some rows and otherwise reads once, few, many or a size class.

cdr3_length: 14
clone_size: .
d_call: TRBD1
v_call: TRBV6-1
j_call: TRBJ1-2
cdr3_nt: TGTGCCAGCAGAGGGACAGGCAATCCCTATGGCTACACCTTC
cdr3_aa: CASRGTGNPYGYTF

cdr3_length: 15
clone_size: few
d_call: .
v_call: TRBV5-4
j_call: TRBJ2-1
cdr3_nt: TGTGCCAGCAGCACTCTAGTGGGGAACGGGGATGAGCAGTTCTTC
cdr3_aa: CASSTLVGNGDEQFF

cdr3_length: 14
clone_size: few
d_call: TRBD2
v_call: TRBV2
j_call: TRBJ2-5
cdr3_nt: TGTGCCAGCTCAAGCGGGGGGGCCGGAGAGACCCAGTACTTC
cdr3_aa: CASSSGGAGETQYF

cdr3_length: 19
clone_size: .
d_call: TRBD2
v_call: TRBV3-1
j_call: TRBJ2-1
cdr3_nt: TGTGCCAGCAACCATCTGGGACTAGCGGGGTTCAGCTCCTACAATGAGCAGTTCTTC
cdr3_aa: CASNHLGLAGFSSYNEQFF

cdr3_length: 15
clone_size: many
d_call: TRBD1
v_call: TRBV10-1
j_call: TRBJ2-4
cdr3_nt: TGCGCCAGCAGTGAGGCGGGACAGGGGGGAAACATTCAGTACTTC
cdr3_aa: CASSEAGQGGNIQYF

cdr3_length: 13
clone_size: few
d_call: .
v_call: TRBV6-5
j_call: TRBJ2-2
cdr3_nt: TGTGCCAGCAGACAGGGTTTCGTCGGGGAGCTGTTTTTT
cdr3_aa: CASRQGFVGELFF

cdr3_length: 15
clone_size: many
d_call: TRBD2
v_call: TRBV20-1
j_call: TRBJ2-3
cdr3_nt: TGCAGTGCTAACGGGAGGGCAATGAGCACAGATACGCAGTATTTT
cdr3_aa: CSANGRAMSTDTQYF

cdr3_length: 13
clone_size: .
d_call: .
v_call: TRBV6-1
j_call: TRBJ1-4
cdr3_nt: TGTGCCAGCAGTCCCCCCCGATCTGAAAAACTGTTTTTT
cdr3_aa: CASSPPRSEKLFF

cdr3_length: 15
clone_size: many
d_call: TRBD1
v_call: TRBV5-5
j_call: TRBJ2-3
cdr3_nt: TGTGCCAGCAGCTGGACAGGCTATAGCACAGATACGCAGTATTTT
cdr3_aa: CASSWTGYSTDTQYF

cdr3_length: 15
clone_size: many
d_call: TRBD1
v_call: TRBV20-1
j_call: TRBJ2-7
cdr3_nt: TGCAGTGCTAGAGAACAGGGGATGTTTGCCTACGAGCAGTACTTC
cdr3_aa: CSAREQGMFAYEQYF

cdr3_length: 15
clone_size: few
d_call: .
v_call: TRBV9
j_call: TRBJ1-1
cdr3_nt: TGTGCCAGCAGCCCGGAGATCCTCGCCGGTGGTGAAGCTTTCTTT
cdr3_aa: CASSPEILAGGEAFF

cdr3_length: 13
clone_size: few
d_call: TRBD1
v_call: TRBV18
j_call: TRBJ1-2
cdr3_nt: TGTGCCAGCTCGCCGGGACAGGTCTATGGCTACACCTTC
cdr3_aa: CASSPGQVYGYTF

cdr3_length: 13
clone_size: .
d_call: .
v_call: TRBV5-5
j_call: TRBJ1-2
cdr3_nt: TGTGCCAGCAGCCGAGAAACAAACTATGGCTACACCTTC
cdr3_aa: CASSRETNYGYTF

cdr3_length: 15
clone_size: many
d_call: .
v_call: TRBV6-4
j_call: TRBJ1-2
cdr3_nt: TGTGCCAGCAGTGACTCGGCAGCCCCCTGGCGTGGCTACACCTTC
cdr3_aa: CASSDSAAPWRGYTF

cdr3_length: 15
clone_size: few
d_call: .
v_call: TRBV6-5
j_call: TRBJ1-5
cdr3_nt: TGTGCCAGCCGGCAGGGATTTAATAGCAATCAGCCCCAGCATTTT
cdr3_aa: CASRQGFNSNQPQHF

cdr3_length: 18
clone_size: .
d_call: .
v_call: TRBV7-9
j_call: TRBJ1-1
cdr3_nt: TGTGCCAGCAGCTTAGGGGAAAGGGGTCGGCCCATGAACACTGAAGCTTTCTTT
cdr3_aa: CASSLGERGRPMNTEAFF

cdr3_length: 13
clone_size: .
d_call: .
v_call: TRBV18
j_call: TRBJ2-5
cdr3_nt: TGTGCCAGCTCACTCCAGGGTGGAGAGACCCAGTACTTC
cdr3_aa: CASSLQGGETQYF

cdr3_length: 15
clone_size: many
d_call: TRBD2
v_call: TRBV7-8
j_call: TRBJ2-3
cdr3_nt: TGTGCCAGCAGCCCACGGGGGGGCGGGGCAGATACGCAGTATTTT
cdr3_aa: CASSPRGGGADTQYF

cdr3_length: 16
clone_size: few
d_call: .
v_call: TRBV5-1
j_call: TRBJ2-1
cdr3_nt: TGCGCCAGCAGCTTGGCGGTCGCGGGGAACTACAATGAGCAGTTCTTC
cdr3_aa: CASSLAVAGNYNEQFF

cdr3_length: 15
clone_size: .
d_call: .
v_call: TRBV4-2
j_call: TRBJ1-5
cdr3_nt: TGTGCCAGCAGCCAAGATATGGACCCTAGGGAGCCCCAGCATTTT
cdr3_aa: CASSQDMDPREPQHF

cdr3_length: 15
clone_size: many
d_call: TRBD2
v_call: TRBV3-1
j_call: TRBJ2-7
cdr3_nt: TGTGCCAGCAGCTATACGGGACTAGCGGGCCACGAGCAGTACTTC
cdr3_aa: CASSYTGLAGHEQYF

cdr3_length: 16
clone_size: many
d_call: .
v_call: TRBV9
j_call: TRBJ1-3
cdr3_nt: TGTGCCAGCAGCGTTTGGGGACATAGCTCTGGAAACACCATATATTTT
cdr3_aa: CASSVWGHSSGNTIYF

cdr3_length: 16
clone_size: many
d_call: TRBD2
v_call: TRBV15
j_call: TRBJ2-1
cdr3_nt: TGTGCCACCAGCAGAGATGGGAGCGGGGGTTACAATGAGCAGTTCTTC
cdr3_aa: CATSRDGSGGYNEQFF

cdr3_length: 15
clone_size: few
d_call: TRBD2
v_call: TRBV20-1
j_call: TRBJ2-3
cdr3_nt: TGCAGTGCTAGACCTACTAGCGGGGTGGGGGATACGCAGTATTTT
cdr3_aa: CSARPTSGVGDTQYF

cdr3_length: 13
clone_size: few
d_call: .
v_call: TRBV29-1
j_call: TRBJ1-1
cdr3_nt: TGCAGCGTTGAAGATCGGGCGAGGACTGAAGCTTTCTTT
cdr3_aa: CSVEDRARTEAFF

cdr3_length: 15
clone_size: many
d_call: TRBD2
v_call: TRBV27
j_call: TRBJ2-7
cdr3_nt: TGTGCCAGCAGGAGACTAGCGGGGGTAGGGTACGAGCAGTACTTC
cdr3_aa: CASRRLAGVGYEQYF

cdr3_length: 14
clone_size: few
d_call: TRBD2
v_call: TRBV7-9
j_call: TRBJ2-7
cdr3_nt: TGTGCCAGCAGCCACTGGGAGGGGAGGTACGAGCAGTACTTC
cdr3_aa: CASSHWEGRYEQYF

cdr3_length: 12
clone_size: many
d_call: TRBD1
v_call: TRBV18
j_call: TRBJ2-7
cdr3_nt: TGTGCCAGCTCATGGACAGGGGACGAGCAGTACTTC
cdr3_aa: CASSWTGDEQYF

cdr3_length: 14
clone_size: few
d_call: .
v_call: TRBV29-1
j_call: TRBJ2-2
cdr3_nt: TGCAGCGTTGAAGTGTTCAGGGGCACCGGGGAGCTGTTTTTT
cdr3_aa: CSVEVFRGTGELFF

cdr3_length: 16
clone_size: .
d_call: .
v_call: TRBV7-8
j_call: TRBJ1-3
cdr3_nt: TGTGCCAGCAGCTTAGCGTGGGCCAGCTCTGGAAACACCATATATTTT
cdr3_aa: CASSLAWASSGNTIYF

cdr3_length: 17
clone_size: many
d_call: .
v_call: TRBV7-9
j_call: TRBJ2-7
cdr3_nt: TGTGCCAGCAGCTTAGTAATGGGACGCCCGCGAGATTACGAGCAGTACTTC
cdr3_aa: CASSLVMGRPRDYEQYF

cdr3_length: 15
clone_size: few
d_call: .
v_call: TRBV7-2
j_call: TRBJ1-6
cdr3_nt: TGTGCCAGCAGCTTAAGGGGGACGGGGAATTCACCCCTCCACTTT
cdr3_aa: CASSLRGTGNSPLHF

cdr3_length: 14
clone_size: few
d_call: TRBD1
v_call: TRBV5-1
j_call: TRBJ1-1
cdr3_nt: TGCGCCAGCAGCCTCCATGCAGGGGGCACTGAAGCTTTCTTT
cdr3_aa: CASSLHAGGTEAFF

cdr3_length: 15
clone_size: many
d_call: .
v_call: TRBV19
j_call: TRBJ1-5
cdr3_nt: TGTGCCAGTAGTATGGCGGAACATAGCAATCAGCCCCAGCATTTT
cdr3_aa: CASSMAEHSNQPQHF

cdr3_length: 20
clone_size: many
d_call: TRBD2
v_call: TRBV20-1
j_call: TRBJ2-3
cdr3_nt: TGCAGTGCTAGAGATCCCCAAACCGGGACTAGCCCTCGGAGCACAGATACGCAGTATTTT
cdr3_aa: CSARDPQTGTSPRSTDTQYF

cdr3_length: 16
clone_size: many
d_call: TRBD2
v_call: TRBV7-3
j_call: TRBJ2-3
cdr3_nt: TGTGCCAGCAGCTTTTACGGGGGGGACAGCACAGATACGCAGTATTTT
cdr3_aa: CASSFYGGDSTDTQYF

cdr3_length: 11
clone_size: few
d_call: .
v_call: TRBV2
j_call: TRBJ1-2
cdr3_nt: TGTGCCAGCAGTGACCTGGAAGGCTACACCTTC
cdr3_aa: CASSDLEGYTF

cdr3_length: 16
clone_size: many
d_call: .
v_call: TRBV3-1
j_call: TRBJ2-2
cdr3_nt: TGTGCCAGCAGCCAAGTCCTCCTAGCAGGGACCGGGGAGCTGTTTTTT
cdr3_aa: CASSQVLLAGTGELFF

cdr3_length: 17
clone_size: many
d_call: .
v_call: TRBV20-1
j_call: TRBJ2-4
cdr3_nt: TGCAGTGCTAGACGGGGGGCGGGTGGGAAGGCCAAAAACATTCAGTACTTC
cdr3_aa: CSARRGAGGKAKNIQYF

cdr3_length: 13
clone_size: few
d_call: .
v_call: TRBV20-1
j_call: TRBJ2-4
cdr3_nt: TGCAGTGCTACCTTTCTAGCCAAAAACATTCAGTACTTC
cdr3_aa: CSATFLAKNIQYF

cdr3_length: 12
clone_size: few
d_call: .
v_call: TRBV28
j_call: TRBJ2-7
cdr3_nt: TGTGCCAGCAGTTTCCCGGGGTACGAGCAGTACTTC
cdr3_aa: CASSFPGYEQYF

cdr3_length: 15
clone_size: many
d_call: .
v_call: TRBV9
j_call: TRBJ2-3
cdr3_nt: TGTGCCAGCAGCGTTTCGGGACTCTCCACAGATACGCAGTATTTT
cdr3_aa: CASSVSGLSTDTQYF